A selection of T cell receptor beta chains follows, all from one sample in a study of tumor-infiltrating lymphocytes in oesophageal squamous cell carcinoma. TCRdb reprocessed the PCR reads with MiXCR, giving one entry per CDR3 protein. The repertoire holds around 18,000 distinct CDR3 sequences, with 35% to 50% as singletons. Source material: esophageal tumor tissue. Receptors were obtained from a male donor with esophageal squamous cell carcinoma. Both conserved end residues are part of each CDR3. Fields, in order: CDR3 protein, V gene, clone size. Not all rows give a size; the values are once, few, many and, for expanded clones, a class.

CDR3aa: CASSTGLAEETQYF
v_gene: TRBV7-3
abundance: NA

CDR3aa: CASSPFNQDNQPQHF
v_gene: TRBV18
abundance: few

CDR3aa: CASSFRGRGDNEQFF
v_gene: TRBV7-8
abundance: NA

CDR3aa: CASRLGQGAIGELFF
v_gene: TRBV10-1
abundance: few

CDR3aa: CASRLAGGYRGGETQYF
v_gene: TRBV27
abundance: many

CDR3aa: CASGGIGSQPQHF
v_gene: TRBV19
abundance: many

CDR3aa: CASSLDGSTGVGQFF
v_gene: TRBV7-2
abundance: few

CDR3aa: CAISTGGTDEQYF
v_gene: TRBV10-3
abundance: many

CDR3aa: CASSLRTAFSYNSPLHF
v_gene: TRBV7-3
abundance: NA

CDR3aa: CASSFGSYNEQYF
v_gene: TRBV28
abundance: NA

CDR3aa: CASSEWTGKANGELFF
v_gene: TRBV6-1
abundance: many

CDR3aa: CASSQASGKETQYF
v_gene: TRBV12-3/TRBV12-4
abundance: many

CDR3aa: CASSPWTSLSSYNEQFF
v_gene: TRBV7-9
abundance: many

CDR3aa: CASSSQPGLVTDTQYF
v_gene: TRBV7-2
abundance: NA

CDR3aa: CASSPGQGTNTGELFF
v_gene: TRBV12-3/TRBV12-4
abundance: NA

CDR3aa: CASSLGTIGRAEKLFF
v_gene: TRBV7-2
abundance: NA

CDR3aa: CASSLVGGQGMGDEQFF
v_gene: TRBV7-2
abundance: NA

CDR3aa: CASSLRGGTNTEAFF
v_gene: TRBV7-3
abundance: few

CDR3aa: CASSSSTSGNGREQFF
v_gene: TRBV7-8
abundance: medium-sized

CDR3aa: CASSSGGLVDQPQHF
v_gene: TRBV28
abundance: many